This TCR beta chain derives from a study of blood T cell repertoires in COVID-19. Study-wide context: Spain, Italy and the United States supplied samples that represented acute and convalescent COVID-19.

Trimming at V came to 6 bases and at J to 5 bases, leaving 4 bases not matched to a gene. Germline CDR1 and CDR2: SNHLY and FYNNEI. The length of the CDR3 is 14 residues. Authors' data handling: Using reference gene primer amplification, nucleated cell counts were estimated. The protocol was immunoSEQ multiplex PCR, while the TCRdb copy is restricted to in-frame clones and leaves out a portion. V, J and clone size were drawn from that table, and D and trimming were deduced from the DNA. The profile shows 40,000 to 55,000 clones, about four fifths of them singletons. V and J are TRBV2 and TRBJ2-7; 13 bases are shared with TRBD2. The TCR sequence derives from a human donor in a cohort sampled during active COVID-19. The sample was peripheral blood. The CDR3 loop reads CASRGTSGAHEQYF. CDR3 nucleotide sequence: TGTGCCAGCAGAGGGACTAGCGGGGCCCACGAGCAGTACTTC.